The present TCR beta chain was sequenced within a study of graft-versus-host responses after intestinal transplantation. This CDR3 has 14 residues. V was trimmed by 2 bases and J by 4 bases, leaving 10 bases between them. Germline CDR1 and CDR2: SGHVS and FQNEAQ. Responders (about 200,000, CFSE-labeled) were co-plated with about 200,000 irradiated, violet-dye-labeled stimulators. Method: immunoSEQ multiplex PCR; TCRdb's copy keeps in-frame clones and lacks some. This sample has 20,000 to 25,000 clones, with 35% to 50% found just once. V usage is TRBV7-8 and J usage is TRBJ2-3; TRBD1 might be the D (5 bases). The clonotype originates from a human patient who was an organ donor for intestinal transplantation. Material: alloreactive CD8+ T cells from a mixed lymphocyte reaction culture, obtained before transplantation. Described subset: CFSE-low proliferating T cells sorted from roughly six-day pre-transplant mixed lymphocyte reaction (GvH or HvG direction). The chain's CDR3 is CASSLFVGADTQYF. The CDR3 region has the DNA TGTGCCAGCAGCTTATTCGTAGGGGCAGATACGCAGTATTTT.